The 22 T cell receptor beta chains below come from one sample, sequenced in a study of radiation and T cells in renal cell carcinoma. Time point indicated: blood 4 weeks post-SBRT, at nephrectomy. Described treatment: 15 Gy SBRT to primary tumor, nephrectomy 4 weeks later. Libraries were prepared by immunoSEQ multiplex PCR; TCRdb keeps only in-frame clonotypes and omits some of them. The sample holds around 140,000 clones, approximately 86% seen once. Sequenced material: blood, taken from a patient whose treatment included radiotherapy and nephrectomy. The receptor source for this set is a woman between 45 and 60 years old with renal cell carcinoma.

This clone was seen only once. The chain couples TRBV19 to TRBJ2-3; D assignment may be TRBD1 or TRBD2 (5 bases each). This CDR3 is 17 amino acids long. CDR1 and CDR2 from the germline V gene are LNHDA and SQIVND (reference sequence). V lost 4 bases to trimming and J lost 0 bases, with 17 bases between them. CDR3 residues: CASSRRDLGSSTDTQYF. CDR3 in DNA: TGTGCCAGTAGTAGAAGGGACCTCGGGTCTAGCACAGATACGCAGTATTTT.

V and J are TRBV6-5 and TRBJ2-5, with 12 bases that match TRBD1. V gave up 2 bases and J gave up 4 bases; unmatched junction bases: 2. Germline V gene lookup returns CDR1 MNHEY and CDR2 SVGAGI. This CDR3 is 15 amino acids long. CDR3 nucleotide sequence: TGTGCCAGCAGTTACCGGGACAGGGGGCGAGAGACCCAGTACTTC. This encodes CASSYRDRGRETQYF.

This clone was detected only once. This chain uses TRBV30 with TRBJ2-7; 11 bases map to TRBD1. CDR1 is GTSNPN, CDR2 SVGIG, per germline (reference sequence). The CDR3 runs 14 residues. The ends lost 0 bases at V and 3 bases at J; junction bases unmatched: 1. In nucleotides, the CDR3 is TGTGCCTGGAGTGTGGGGACAGGGGGCTACGAGCAGTACTTC. Translating gives CAWSVGTGGYEQYF.

The chain uses TRBV15 and TRBJ1-1; D unclear. This CDR3 has 14 amino acids. Between the trimmed V and J ends, which lost 0 bases and 4 bases, there was a span of 9 bases. The germline V gene has CDR1 LNHNV and CDR2 YYDKDF (reference sequence). The CDR3 spells CATSREGPTTEAFF. CDR3 in DNA: TGTGCCACCAGCAGAGAAGGCCCTACCACTGAAGCTTTCTTT.

This chain links TRBV4-3 with TRBJ2-4; no clear D gene. This CDR3 is built from 15 residues. Trimming pared 0 bases from V and 5 bases from J, leaving 11 bases between. Germline V CDR1 and CDR2: LGHNA, YSLEER. CDR3 in amino acids: CASSQDFTGQNIQYF. Written as DNA, the CDR3 is TGCGCCAGCAGCCAAGACTTCACGGGTCAAAACATTCAGTACTTC.

The chain combines TRBV12-5 with TRBJ1-4, with D possibly TRBD1 on 5 matching bases. Per the germline V gene, CDR1 is LGHNT and CDR2 is FRNRAP. Trimming shortened V by 7 bases and J by 4 bases, and 13 bases separated the two germline ends. This CDR3 is built from 14 residues. The CDR3 loop reads CASAPEGLNEKLFF. The CDR3 DNA reads as TGTGCTAGTGCCCCTGAGGGGCTTAATGAAAAACTGTTTTTT.

This chain links TRBV7-2 with TRBJ2-7; 7 nucleotides line up with TRBD1. This CDR3 is 13 amino acids long. The V and J ends lost 6 bases and 2 bases, in that order; junction bases with no gene match: 4. Germline CDR1 and CDR2: SGHTA and FQGNSA. CDR3 nucleotide sequence: TGTGCCAGCAGTGACGGGACAGCCTACGAGCAGTACTTC. Its protein is CASSDGTAYEQYF.

The V gene is TRBV28, the J gene TRBJ1-5; 7 bases are shared with TRBD1. The CDR3 totals 15 residues. The V segment lost 6 bases and the J segment 4 bases; nucleotides outside the gene matches: 9. In germline, CDR1 is MDHEN, CDR2 SYDVKM. The DNA for the CDR3 is TGTGCCAGCAGCCCGATCACGGGACAGAATCAGCCCCAGCATTTT. It yields the protein CASSPITGQNQPQHF.

This chain joins TRBV25-1 and TRBJ1-4; D is perhaps TRBD1 (5 bases). The CDR3 is 15 amino acids. V lost 8 bases, J lost 8 bases, and 21 bases lay in between. Germline loops: CDR1 MGHDK, CDR2 SYGVNS. The CDR3 DNA reads as TGTGCCAGCTCCCAATGGGGGGGGTCCGGCGAAAAACTGTTTTTT. Encoded protein: CASSQWGGSGEKLFF.

The chain recombines TRBV7-8 with TRBJ2-3; 7 nucleotides match TRBD1. The CDR3 loop spans 14 amino acids. V lost 1 base to trimming and J lost 5 bases; unmatched junction nucleotides: 3. The germline gives CDR1 SGHVS, CDR2 FQNEAQ. The DNA of the CDR3 is TGTGCCAGCAGCTTAGTATCAGGGGGAGATACGCAGTATTTT. This codes for CASSLVSGGDTQYF. Drawing the rest from reference TRBV7-8 and TRBJ2-3, the complete variable domain is GAGVSQSPRYKVAKRGQDVALRCDPISGHVSLFWYQQALGQGPEFLTYFQNEAQLDKSGLPSDRFFAERPEGSVSTLKIQRTQQEDSAVYLCASSLVSGGDTQYFGPGTRLTVL.

The chain links TRBV10-3 to TRBJ1-4, with 10 bases that match TRBD1. The CDR3 contains 14 residues. CDR1 and CDR2 from the germline V gene are ENHRY and SYGVKD. The V gene end was trimmed by 4 bases and the J gene end by 5 bases; junction bases not matched to a gene: 1. CDR3: CAISGGQGNEKLFF. CDR3 DNA sequence: TGTGCCATCAGTGGGGGACAGGGGAATGAAAAACTGTTTTTT.

V usage is TRBV4-1 and J usage is TRBJ2-3; 7 nucleotides agree with TRBD1. CDR3 length: 15 residues. Trimming cost V 0 bases and J 3 bases; bases outside gene matches: 3. Germline V CDR1 and CDR2: MGHRA, YSYEKL. The CDR3 bases are TGCGCCAGCAGCCAAGAGACAGGGCTAACAGATACGCAGTATTTT. It specifies CASSQETGLTDTQYF.

The V and J genes are TRBV20-1 and TRBJ1-3; D unclear. Between the trimmed V and J ends, which lost 0 bases and 15 bases, there was a span of 12 bases. The CDR3 has 11 residues. In germline, CDR1 is DFQATT, CDR2 SNEGSKA (reference sequence). CDR3 in amino acids: CSARDGSSGYF. The CDR3 region has the DNA TGCAGTGCTAGAGATGGGTCCAGCGGATATTTT.

This chain connects TRBV28 to TRBJ2-5; D may be TRBD1 (6 bases). The CDR3 runs 13 residues. Per the germline V gene, CDR1 is MDHEN and CDR2 is SYDVKM. The V and J ends lost 7 bases and 3 bases respectively, with 12 bases between them. CDR3 sequence reads: CASIGTREETQYF. CDR3 coding DNA: TGTGCCAGCATTGGGACACGAGAAGAGACCCAGTACTTC.

CDR3 sequence reads: CASSLGTGGYGYTF. The CDR3 DNA reads TGTGCCAGCAGTTTGGGGACAGGGGGATATGGCTACACCTTC. The chain employs TRBV28 and TRBJ1-2; TRBD1 matches 11 bases. Per germline, CDR1 MDHEN and CDR2 SYDVKM. V trimming: 3 bases; J trimming: 5 bases; junction bases outside the gene matches: 2. The CDR3 runs to 14 residues.

Only a few counts were recorded for this clone. This rearrangement joins TRBV10-3 to TRBJ2-7, with 11 bases identical to TRBD1. There are 17 residues in the CDR3. J gave up 4 bases and V 4 bases, and 12 bases lay outside the gene matches. Germline-derived CDR1 and CDR2 are ENHRY and SYGVKD. Here the CDR3 reads CAISARRGQGVLYEQYF. CDR3 DNA sequence: TGTGCCATCAGTGCGCGGCGGGGACAGGGGGTATTATACGAGCAGTACTTC.

This chain links TRBV5-6 with TRBJ1-2; 7 bases align to TRBD1. J gave up 6 bases and V 1 base, and 3 bases lay outside the gene matches. The CDR3 totals 13 residues. CDR1 and CDR2 from the germline V gene are SGHDT and YYEEEE. CDR3 sequence: CASSLRQGDGYTF. DNA for the CDR3: TGTGCCAGCAGCTTGAGACAGGGCGATGGCTACACCTTC.

CDR3: CASSDLVQGGEQYF. CDR3 in DNA: TGTGCCAGCAGTGATCTAGTACAGGGCGGCGAGCAGTACTTC. The V gene is TRBV2, the J gene TRBJ2-7, with a possible D match to TRBD1 (6 bases). Trimming took off 3 bases at V and 6 bases at J, with 15 bases between the two ends. The germline CDR1 and CDR2 sequences are SNHLY and FYNNEI. The CDR3 extends over 14 amino acids.

V usage is TRBV2 and J usage is TRBJ2-7, with D uncertain. Germline V gene sequence: CDR1 SNHLY, CDR2 FYNNEI. CDR3 length equals 13 residues. V lost 7 bases and J 6 bases, leaving 16 bases between the germline ends. The CDR3 coding sequence is TGTGCCAGCACCAAAAGAGCCCTGAGCGAGCAGTACTTC. Its translation is CASTKRALSEQYF.

The chain has TRBV5-1 and TRBJ1-2, with a possible D match to TRBD1 (5 bases). From germline, CDR1 is SGHRS and CDR2 YFSETQ. CDR3 length: 14 amino acids. V dropped 4 bases and J dropped 3 bases, with 13 bases sitting between them. CDR3 residues: CASSRSGQDYGYTF. The CDR3 region has the DNA TGCGCCAGCAGCCGCAGCGGACAAGACTATGGCTACACCTTC. Full variable domain (rest looked up from reference TRBV5-1 and TRBJ1-2): KAGVTQTPRYLIKTRGQQVTLSCSPISGHRSVSWYQQTPGQGLQFLFEYFSETQRNKGNFPGRFSGRQFSNSRSEMNVSTLELGDSALYLCASSRSGQDYGYTFGSGTRLTVV.

The genes are TRBV7-6 and TRBJ1-5, with D perhaps matching TRBD1 (5 bases). The V gene's germline CDR1 is SGHVS and CDR2 FNYEAQ. V was trimmed by 2 bases and J by 7 bases, leaving 9 bases between them. CDR3 length equals 13 residues. The DNA for the CDR3 is TGTGCCAGCAGCTTAAGTACAGGACAGCCCCAGCATTTT. It encodes CASSLSTGQPQHF.

J is TRBJ2-1 and V is TRBV28, with 9 bases matching TRBD1. V shed 6 bases and J 11 bases; nucleotides not matched to a gene: 2. The CDR3 has 11 residues. CDR1 and CDR2 from the germline V gene are MDHEN and SYDVKM. The chain's CDR3 is CASRGTGKQFF. In nucleotides, the CDR3 is TGTGCCAGCAGAGGGACAGGGAAGCAGTTCTTC. Combining the CDR3 with reference TRBV28 and TRBJ2-1 gives the whole variable domain DVKVTQSSRYLVKRTGEKVFLECVQDMDHENMFWYRQDPGLGLRLIYFSYDVKMKEKGDIPEGYSVSREKKERFSLILESASTNQTSMYLCASRGTGKQFFGPGTRLTVL.